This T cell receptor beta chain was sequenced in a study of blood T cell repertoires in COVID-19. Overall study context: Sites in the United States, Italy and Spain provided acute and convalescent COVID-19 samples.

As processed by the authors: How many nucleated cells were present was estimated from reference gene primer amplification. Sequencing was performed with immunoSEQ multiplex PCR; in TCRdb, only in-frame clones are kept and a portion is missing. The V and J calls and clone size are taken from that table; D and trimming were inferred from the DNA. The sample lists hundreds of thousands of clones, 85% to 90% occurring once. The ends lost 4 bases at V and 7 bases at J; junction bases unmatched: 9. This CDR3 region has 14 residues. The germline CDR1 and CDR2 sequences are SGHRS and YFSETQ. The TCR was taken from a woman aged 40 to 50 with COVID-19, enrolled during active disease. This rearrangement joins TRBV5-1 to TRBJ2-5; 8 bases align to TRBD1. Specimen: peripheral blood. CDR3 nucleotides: TGCGCCAGCAGCCCGGACAGGGCTGGGGGGACCCAGTACTTC. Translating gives CASSPDRAGGTQYF.